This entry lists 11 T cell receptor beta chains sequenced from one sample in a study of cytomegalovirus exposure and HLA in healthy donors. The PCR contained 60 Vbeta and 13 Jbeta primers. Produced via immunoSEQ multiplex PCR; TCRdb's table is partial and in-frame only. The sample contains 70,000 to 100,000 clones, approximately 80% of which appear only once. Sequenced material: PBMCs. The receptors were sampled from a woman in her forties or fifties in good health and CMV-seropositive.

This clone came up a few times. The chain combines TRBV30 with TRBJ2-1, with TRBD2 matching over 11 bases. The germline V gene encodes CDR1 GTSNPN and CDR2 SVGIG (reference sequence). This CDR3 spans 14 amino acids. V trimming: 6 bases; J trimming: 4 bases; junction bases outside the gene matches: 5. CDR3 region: CACTGLAAYNEQFF. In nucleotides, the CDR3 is TGTGCCTGCACGGGACTAGCGGCGTACAATGAGCAGTTCTTC. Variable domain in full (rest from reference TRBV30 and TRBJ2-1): SQTIHQWPATLVQPVGSPLSLECTVEGTSNPNLYWYRQAAGRGLQLLFYSVGIGQISSEVPQNLSASRPQDRQFILSSKKLLLSDSGFYLCACTGLAAYNEQFFGPGTRLTVL.

The CDR3 DNA reads as TGTGCCAGCAGCCCCACTTACCGGACAGGGAGGGGGACCCAGTACTTC. Encoded protein: CASSPTYRTGRGTQYF. This chain uses TRBV7-6 with TRBJ2-5, with D perhaps matching TRBD1 (8 bases). The germline V gene encodes CDR1 SGHVS and CDR2 FNYEAQ. V was clipped by 5 bases and J by 7 bases, with 23 bases between them. This CDR3 has 16 amino acids. Variable domain in full (rest from reference TRBV7-6 and TRBJ2-5): GAGVSQSPRYKVTKRGQDVALRCDPISGHVSLYWYRQALGQGPEFLTYFNYEAQQDKSGLPNDRFSAERPEGSISTLTIQRTEQRDSAMYRCASSPTYRTGRGTQYFGPGTRLLVL.

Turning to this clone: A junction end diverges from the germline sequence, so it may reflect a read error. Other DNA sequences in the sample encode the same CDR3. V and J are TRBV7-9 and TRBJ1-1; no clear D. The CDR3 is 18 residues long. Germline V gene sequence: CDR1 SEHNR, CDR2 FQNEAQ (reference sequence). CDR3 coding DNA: TGTGCCAGCAGCCCCACTGAGACCTTCGGGGAAATGAACACCGAAGCTTTCTTT. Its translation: CASSPTETFGEMNTEAFF.

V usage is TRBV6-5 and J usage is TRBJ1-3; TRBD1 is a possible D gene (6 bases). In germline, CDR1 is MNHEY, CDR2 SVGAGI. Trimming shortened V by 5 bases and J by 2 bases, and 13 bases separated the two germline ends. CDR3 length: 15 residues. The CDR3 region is CASSGTGSAGNTIYF. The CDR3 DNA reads TGTGCCAGCAGTGGAACAGGGTCCGCTGGAAACACCATATATTTT.

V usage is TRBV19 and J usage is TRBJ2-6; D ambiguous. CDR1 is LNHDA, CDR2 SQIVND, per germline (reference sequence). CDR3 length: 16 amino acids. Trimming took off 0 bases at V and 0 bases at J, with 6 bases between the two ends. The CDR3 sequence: CASSIDSVSGANVLTF. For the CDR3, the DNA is TGTGCCAGTAGTATAGATTCGGTCTCTGGGGCCAACGTCCTGACTTTC.

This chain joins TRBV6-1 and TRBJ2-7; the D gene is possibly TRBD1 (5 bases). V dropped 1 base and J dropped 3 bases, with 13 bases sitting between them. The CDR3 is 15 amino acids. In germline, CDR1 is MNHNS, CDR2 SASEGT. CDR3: CASSEERQIIYEQYF. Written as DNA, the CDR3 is TGTGCCAGCAGTGAAGAAAGACAGATAATCTACGAGCAGTACTTC.

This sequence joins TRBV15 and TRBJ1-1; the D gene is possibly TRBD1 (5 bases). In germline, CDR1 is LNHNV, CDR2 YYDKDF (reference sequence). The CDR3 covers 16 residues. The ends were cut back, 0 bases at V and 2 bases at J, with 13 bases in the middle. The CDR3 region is CATSRDRVRANTEAFF. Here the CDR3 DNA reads TGTGCCACCAGCAGAGATCGGGTCAGGGCAAACACTGAAGCTTTCTTT.

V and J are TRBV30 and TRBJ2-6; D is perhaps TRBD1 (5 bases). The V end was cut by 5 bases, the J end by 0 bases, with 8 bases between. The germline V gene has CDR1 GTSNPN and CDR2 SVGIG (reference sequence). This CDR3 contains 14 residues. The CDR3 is CAWDSSSGANVLTF. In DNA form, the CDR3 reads TGTGCCTGGGACAGTAGCTCTGGGGCCAACGTCCTGACTTTC.

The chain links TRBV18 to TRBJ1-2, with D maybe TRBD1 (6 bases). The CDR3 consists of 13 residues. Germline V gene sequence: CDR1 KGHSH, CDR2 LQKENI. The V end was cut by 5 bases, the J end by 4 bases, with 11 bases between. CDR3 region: CASSGGQTYGYTF. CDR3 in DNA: TGTGCCAGCTCAGGGGGCCAAACCTATGGCTACACCTTC.

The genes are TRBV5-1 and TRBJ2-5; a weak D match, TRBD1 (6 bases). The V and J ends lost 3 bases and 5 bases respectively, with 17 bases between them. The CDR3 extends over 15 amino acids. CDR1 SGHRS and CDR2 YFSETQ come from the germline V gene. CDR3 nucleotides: TGCGCCAGCAGCTCGACGGCAGGGGCTATTGAGACCCAGTACTTC. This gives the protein CASSSTAGAIETQYF.

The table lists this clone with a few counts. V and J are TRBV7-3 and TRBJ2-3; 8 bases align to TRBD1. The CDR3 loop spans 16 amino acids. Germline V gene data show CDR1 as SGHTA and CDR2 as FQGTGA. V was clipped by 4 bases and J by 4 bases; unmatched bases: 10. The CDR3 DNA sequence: TGTGCCAGCAGCTCCACCCCGGACAGGGTGTCAGATACGCAGTATTTT. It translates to CASSSTPDRVSDTQYF.